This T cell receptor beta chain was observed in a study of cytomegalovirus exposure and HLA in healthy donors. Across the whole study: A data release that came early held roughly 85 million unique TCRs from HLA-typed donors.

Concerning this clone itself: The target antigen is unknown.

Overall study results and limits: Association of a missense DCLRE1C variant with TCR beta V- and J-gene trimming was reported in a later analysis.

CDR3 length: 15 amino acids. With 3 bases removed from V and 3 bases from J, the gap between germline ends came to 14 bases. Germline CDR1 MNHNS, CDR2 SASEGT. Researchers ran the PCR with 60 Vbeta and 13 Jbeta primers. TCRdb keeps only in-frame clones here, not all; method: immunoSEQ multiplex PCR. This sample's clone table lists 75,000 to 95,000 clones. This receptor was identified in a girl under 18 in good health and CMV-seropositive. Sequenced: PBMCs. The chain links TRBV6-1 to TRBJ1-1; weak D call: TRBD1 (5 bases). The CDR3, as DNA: TGTGCCAGCAGTGAGGGCCCGGGGGTAGACACTGAAGCTTTCTTT. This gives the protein CASSEGPGVDTEAFF.